This T cell receptor (beta chain) was recorded in a study of blood T cell repertoires in COVID-19. Study background: From T cells, B-cell-depleted T cells, or PBMCs came the material, which was cDNA or gDNA.

In the authors' methods: The assay estimated nucleated cells by amplifying reference gene primers. Some clones are missing from TCRdb's copy, which holds only in-frame ones; the method was immunoSEQ multiplex PCR. V, J and clone size were drawn from that table, and D and trimming were deduced from the DNA. Here the sample spans over 95,000 clones, around 89% being singletons. The origin of this receptor is a human donor with acute or convalescent COVID-19. The donor label of this sample is uncertain. The sequenced sample consisted of peripheral blood.

The CDR3 loop is CASSPVGGPNTEAFF. CDR3 in DNA: TGTGCCAGCAGCCCCGTTGGAGGGCCGAACACTGAAGCTTTCTTT. The chain couples TRBV6-2 or TRBV6-3 to TRBJ1-1; D is uncertain. Trimming shortened V by 6 bases and J by 1 base, and 15 bases separated the two germline ends. The germline gives CDR1 MNHEY, CDR2 SVGEGT. The CDR3 extends over 15 amino acids.